One and the same sample provided the 16 T cell receptor beta chains below, sequenced in a study of blood T cell repertoires in COVID-19. TCRdb's table, derived via immunoSEQ multiplex PCR, lists solely in-frame clones and lacks some. The table shows around 350,000 clones, with about 87% occurring only once. Sequencing input: peripheral blood. These receptors originate from a human donor in a cohort sampled during active COVID-19.

The J gene is TRBJ2-5, the V gene TRBV4-1; D uncertain. The ends were cut back, 1 base at V and 5 bases at J, with 8 bases in the middle. The CDR3 sequence is 13 residues long. Germline V gene data show CDR1 as MGHRA and CDR2 as YSYEKL. The CDR3 DNA follows: TGCGCCAGCAGCCAAGGAGGTAGGGAGACCCAGTACTTC. Translation: CASSQGGRETQYF.

A single count supports this clone. This chain links TRBV5-5 with TRBJ2-5, with 7 positions matching TRBD1. The length of the CDR3 is 15 residues. Looked up from germline, CDR1 is SGHKS and CDR2 is YYEKEE (reference sequence). With V trimmed by 4 bases and J by 0 bases, 6 bases remained unmatched. CDR3: CASSQSRGYQETQYF. The CDR3 nucleotides are TGTGCCAGCAGCCAGTCCAGGGGGTACCAAGAGACCCAGTACTTC.

The chain couples TRBV19 to TRBJ2-1, with 11 bases lining up with TRBD2. Germline CDR1 is LNHDA and CDR2 is SQIVND (reference sequence). This CDR3 has 15 amino acids. The V gene end was trimmed by 3 bases and the J gene end by 7 bases; junction bases not matched to a gene: 5. In nucleotides, the CDR3 is TGTGCCAGTAGTATCGTAGCGGGGGGGTCAAATGAGCAGTTCTTC. Translated: CASSIVAGGSNEQFF.

The gene calls are TRBV5-6 and TRBJ1-2; D unclear. V gave up 1 base and J gave up 7 bases, with 8 bases separating them. CDR1 is SGHDT and CDR2 is YYEEEE in the germline V gene. This CDR3 spans 12 amino acids. Here the CDR3 DNA reads TGTGCCAGCAGCTTGTTCGGTAGTGGCTACACCTTC. This sequence encodes CASSLFGSGYTF. The full variable domain, its missing parts supplied by reference TRBV5-6 and TRBJ1-2, is DAGVTQSPTHLIKTRGQQVTLRCSPKSGHDTVSWYQQALGQGPQFIFQYYEEEERQRGNFPDRFSGHQFPNYSSELNVNALLLGDSALYLCASSLFGSGYTFGSGTRLTVV.

The J gene is TRBJ2-5, the V gene TRBV5-6; TRBD2 aligns across 12 bases. This CDR3 has 15 residues. Trimming at V came to 6 bases and at J to 5 bases, leaving 8 bases not matched to a gene. The germline CDR1 and CDR2 sequences are SGHDT and YYEEEE. DNA of the CDR3: TGTGCCAGCACCACAGCCCTAGCGGGAGGGGAGACCCAGTACTTC. It is translated as CASTTALAGGETQYF.

CDR3 residues: CASSQEGDLAGGRSETQYF. The DNA for the CDR3 is TGTGCCAGCAGCCAAGAAGGGGATTTAGCGGGGGGGCGCTCGGAGACCCAGTACTTC. This rearrangement joins TRBV3-1 (or the pseudogene TRBV3-2) to TRBJ2-5; the match to TRBD2 covers 11 bases. This CDR3 is 19 amino acids long. V lost 0 bases, J lost 5 bases, and 14 bases stayed unmatched. Germline CDR1 and CDR2: LGHDT and YNNKEL (reference sequence).

The chain employs TRBV3-1 (or the pseudogene TRBV3-2) and TRBJ2-2; D possibly corresponds to TRBD2 (5 bases). V lost 4 bases and J 9 bases, leaving 12 bases between the germline ends. The CDR3 sequence is 13 residues long. Looked up from germline, CDR1 is LGHDT and CDR2 is YNNKEL (reference sequence). The CDR3 here is CASSRSRERELFF. The CDR3 DNA reads as TGTGCCAGCAGCCGTTCAAGGGAGAGGGAGCTGTTTTTT.

The gene calls are TRBV4-2 and TRBJ2-3; TRBD2 matches at 13 bases. V dropped 4 bases and J dropped 4; count of bases not matched to a gene: 8. This CDR3 has 17 amino acids. CDR1 is LGHNA and CDR2 is YNFKEQ in the germline V gene. The CDR3, as DNA: TGTGCCAGCAGCCCCTCAACTAGCGGGGGGGCCCCAGATACGCAGTATTTT. Protein: CASSPSTSGGAPDTQYF.

The genes are TRBV5-1 and TRBJ2-3; the match to TRBD1 covers 9 bases. Germline V gene sequence: CDR1 SGHRS, CDR2 YFSETQ. The junction had 5 bases not matched to a gene; V was cut back by 0 bases and J by 0 bases. This CDR3 contains 17 residues. For the CDR3, the DNA is TGCGCCAGCAGCTTGGGGGACAGGGCGTCTAGCACAGATACGCAGTATTTT. As protein: CASSLGDRASSTDTQYF.

The CDR3 spells CASSLQGISSTEAFF. In nucleotides, the CDR3 is TGTGCCAGCAGTTTACAGGGAATATCGAGCACTGAAGCTTTCTTT. This chain uses TRBV27 with TRBJ1-1; a possible D gene is TRBD1 (5 bases). Germline V CDR1 and CDR2: MNHEY, SMNVEV (reference sequence). The CDR3 is 15 amino acids. The V end lost 2 bases, the J end lost 4 bases, and 14 bases lay between the germline ends.

The V and J genes are TRBV6-5 and TRBJ1-3; possibly TRBD1 for D (5 bases). V was cut by 7 bases and J by 0 bases, with 13 bases left in between. This CDR3 has 15 residues. CDR1 and CDR2 from the germline V gene are MNHEY and SVGAGI. The CDR3 reads CASTFLQDSGNTIYF. As DNA, the CDR3 is TGTGCCAGCACCTTCCTACAGGACTCTGGAAACACCATATATTTT.

The chain carries TRBV7-7 and TRBJ2-1, with D uncertain. CDR3 size: 15 residues. V gave up 2 bases and J gave up 5 bases, with 13 bases separating them. Germline V lookup: CDR1 SSHAT, CDR2 FNYEAQ (reference sequence). DNA of the CDR3: TGTGCCAGCAGCTTAACAGCCTCACCTAACAATGAGCAGTTCTTC. It is translated as CASSLTASPNNEQFF.

The chain combines TRBV5-3 with TRBJ2-7; possible D gene TRBD1, 6 bases. TRBV5-3 is noted as an ORF with a role that remains uncertain. The CDR3 contains 13 residues. V lost 7 bases and J lost 5, with 16 bases in between. The CDR3 DNA sequence: TGTGCCAGACCAGACAGGAAGGGACACGAGCAGTACTTC. It specifies CARPDRKGHEQYF.

This chain uses TRBV4-2 with TRBJ1-2; 9 bases align to TRBD1. Losses at the gene ends were 1 base for V and 0 bases for J; bases not matched to a gene: 3. This CDR3 is 16 amino acids long. Germline V gives CDR1 LGHNA, CDR2 YNFKEQ. Written as DNA, the CDR3 is TGTGCCAGCAGCCAAGGACAGGGGGTAGCTAACTATGGCTACACCTTC. This gives the protein CASSQGQGVANYGYTF.

V and J are TRBV6-1 and TRBJ2-2, with TRBD1 as a possible D gene (5 bases). Deletions cut 3 bases from V and 1 base from J, with 6 bases between. The germline gives CDR1 MNHNS, CDR2 SASEGT. This CDR3 has 14 amino acids. Here the CDR3 DNA reads TGTGCCAGCAGTGATACAGGGAACACCGGGGAGCTGTTTTTT. As protein: CASSDTGNTGELFF.

This clone was counted many times. The V call is TRBV6-4, the J call TRBJ2-1, with 8 bases matching TRBD1. Germline V lookup: CDR1 MRHNA, CDR2 SNTAGT. The CDR3 is made up of 13 amino acids. Losses at the gene ends were 5 bases for V and 8 bases for J; bases not matched to a gene: 5. Written as DNA, the CDR3 is TGTGCCAGCAGTTTAGAGACAGGGGATGAGCAGTTCTTC. It translates to CASSLETGDEQFF.